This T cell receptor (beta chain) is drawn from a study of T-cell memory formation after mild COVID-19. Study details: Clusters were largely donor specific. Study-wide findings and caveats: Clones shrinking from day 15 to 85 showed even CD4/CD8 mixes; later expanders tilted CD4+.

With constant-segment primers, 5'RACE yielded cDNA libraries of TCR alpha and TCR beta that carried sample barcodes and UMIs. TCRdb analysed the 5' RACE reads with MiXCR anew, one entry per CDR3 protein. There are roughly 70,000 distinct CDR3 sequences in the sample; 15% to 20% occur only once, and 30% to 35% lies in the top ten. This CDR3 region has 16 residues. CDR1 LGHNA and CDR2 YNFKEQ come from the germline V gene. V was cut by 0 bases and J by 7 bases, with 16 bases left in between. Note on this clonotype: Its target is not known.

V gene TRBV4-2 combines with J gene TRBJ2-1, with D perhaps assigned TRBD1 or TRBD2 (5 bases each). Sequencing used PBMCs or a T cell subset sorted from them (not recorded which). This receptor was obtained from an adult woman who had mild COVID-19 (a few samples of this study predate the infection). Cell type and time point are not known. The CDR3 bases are TGTGCCAGCAGCCAAGATTTCGGGACCCCGGGGAATGAGCAGTTCTTC. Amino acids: CASSQDFGTPGNEQFF.